This T cell receptor (beta chain) was sequenced for a study of CD8 T cells in Susac syndrome. RNA in amounts of 0.5 to 1 ug was reverse transcribed with random hexamers. A multiplex approach, immunoSEQ multiplex PCR, amplified TCR beta CDR3 across 54 Vbeta and 13 Jbeta. TCRdb reprocessed the immunoSEQ multiplex PCR reads via MiXCR and lists one record per CDR3 protein. The data contain under 110,000 distinct CDR3 sequences, approximately 94% of them singletons. The CDR3 consists of 14 residues. In germline, CDR1 is SGHDT, CDR2 YYEEEE. V was cut by 4 bases and J by 8 bases, with 18 bases left in between. The recently defined diagnostic criteria for definite or probable disease were met by the Susac syndrome patients. TEMRA cells were enriched by FACS, while CD8+ and CD4+ T cells were obtained through a negative isolation that was performed magnetically. Findings and caveats of the study: The authors found fewer than 20 Susac-specific public clones in total CD8+ repertoires and about 5 in CD8+ TEMRA repertoires.

This clonotype has a single count. Its matching antigen is unknown. The clonotype comes from a human donor with Susac syndrome. Sequenced input: CD8+ T cells from PBMCs. The chain joins TRBV5-6 to TRBJ1-2, with a tentative D call TRBD1 (6 bases). The CDR3 sequence: CASSPGARFLGYTF. The CDR3 DNA reads TGTGCCAGCAGCCCGGGGGCCCGCTTTTTGGGCTACACCTTC.